This TCR beta chain comes out of a study of brain T cells in children with intractable seizures. Study-wide results and caveats: Pre- and post-surgery blood differed in depth, so pre-surgery absences may be undersampling. HCMV serostatus was not known, and viral specificity came from CDR3 similarity only.

The CDR3 is 16 residues long. J was trimmed by 5 bases and V by 4 bases; bases with no gene match: 12. Germline CDR1 and CDR2: LGHDT and YNNKEL (reference sequence). Using immunoSEQ multiplex PCR, the repertoire was profiled, and TCRdb retains in-frame clones only, with some absent. The data contain about 40,000 clones, 75% to 95% of them singletons. The sequenced cases were selected for having the highest brain T cell transcript signatures. Before surgery, patients took at least one anti-epileptic drug. Worth noting for this clone: Its antigen is unidentified.

Source: peripheral blood, taken at surgery. V and J are TRBV3-1 (or the pseudogene TRBV3-2) and TRBJ1-1; 8 nucleotides align to TRBD1. This TCR came from a girl aged 2 to 10 with tuberous sclerosis and intractable seizures. The CDR3 DNA sequence: TGTGCCAGCAGCCCGACCTCAGGGGGCGTTTGGACTGAAGCTTTCTTT. Encoded protein: CASSPTSGGVWTEAFF.